This T cell receptor beta chain was obtained from a study of cytomegalovirus exposure and HLA in healthy donors. Study-wide context: Approximately 83 million unique TCRs from HLA-typed donors were held in an early data release.

Study-level results: Later analysis reportedly placed an Asian-associated ancestry cluster below the roughly 700-donor mean in N-insertions.

The CDR3 is 15 residues long. The ends lost 0 bases at V and 4 bases at J; junction bases unmatched: 2. Germline loops: CDR1 SEHNR, CDR2 FQNEAQ (reference sequence). A multiplex PCR was run with 60 Vbeta primers and 13 Jbeta primers. Clones were sequenced by immunoSEQ multiplex PCR, and TCRdb holds only the in-frame ones, with some missing. The sample yields 150,000 to 200,000 clones, roughly 86% seen once. In regard to this clone: Antigen unknown.

The V call is TRBV7-9, the J call TRBJ2-1; 8 bases align to TRBD1. This clonotype was sampled from a woman aged 18-29 years in good health and CMV-seronegative. Material: PBMCs. CDR3 in amino acids: CASSLAQGVYNEQFF. In DNA, the CDR3 is TGTGCCAGCAGCTTAGCACAGGGGGTGTACAATGAGCAGTTCTTC.